The 7 T cell receptor beta chains below were found in one sample sequenced in a study of shared clonotypes between healthy human individuals. TCRdb's copy holds only in-frame clones and misses some; the assay was immunoSEQ multiplex PCR. The table shows 2 million to 2.5 million clones, with approximately 95% occurring only once. Sequenced: naive CD4+ T cells from PBMCs. Subset defined: CD45RA+ positively selected. Every receptor here comes from a man aged 18 to 29 in good health. Some clones in this sample may be carry-over from other donors' samples.

V is TRBV6-6 and J is TRBJ1-4; TRBD1 aligns across 8 bases. Trimming removed 2 bases from V and 2 bases from J; junction bases left unmatched: 1. Per the germline V gene, CDR1 is MNHNY and CDR2 is SVGAGI (reference sequence). This CDR3 comprises 15 residues. CDR3 sequence: CASSYGTGTNEKLFF. The CDR3 DNA reads as TGTGCCAGCAGTTACGGGACAGGTACTAATGAAAAACTGTTTTTT.

The chain employs TRBV10-1 and TRBJ2-5, with 8 positions matching TRBD2. V was pared by 3 bases and J by 4 bases, with 7 bases of the junction left unmatched. Looked up from germline, CDR1 is WNHNN and CDR2 is SYGVQD (reference sequence). The CDR3 spans 15 residues. CDR3 region: CASSEAGLGLETQYF. For the CDR3, the DNA is TGCGCCAGCAGTGAAGCGGGACTAGGTTTAGAGACCCAGTACTTC.

As DNA, the CDR3 is TGTGCCAGCACCCTCGGGACAGGGGGTCAAGAGACCCAGTACTTC. It specifies CASTLGTGGQETQYF. The J gene is TRBJ2-5, the V gene TRBV6-1; 11 nucleotides match TRBD1. CDR3 length: 15 amino acids. Germline V CDR1 and CDR2: MNHNS, SASEGT. Trimming removed 7 bases from V and 2 bases from J; junction bases left unmatched: 6.

For this clone: Other nucleotide sequences from this sample produce the same CDR3. The chain carries TRBV7-7 and TRBJ1-1; possibly TRBD1 for D (5 bases). The CDR3 sequence is 13 residues long. V shed 4 bases and J shed 2 bases, with 8 bases lying between them. Germline values: CDR1 SSHAT, CDR2 FNYEAQ (reference sequence). This CDR3 is CASSSDRNTEAFF. Written as DNA, the CDR3 is TGTGCCAGCAGCTCTGACAGAAACACTGAAGCTTTCTTT.

The chain carries TRBV6-6 and TRBJ2-5; 8 bases map to TRBD1. CDR1 is MNHNY and CDR2 is SVGAGI in the germline V gene (reference sequence). This CDR3 is 14 amino acids long. J lost 3 bases, V lost 5 bases, and 5 bases had no gene match. DNA of the CDR3: TGTGCCAGCAGTCGGACAGGGTGGGAAGAGACCCAGTACTTC. Its translation is CASSRTGWEETQYF.

V usage is TRBV5-1 and J usage is TRBJ2-2; 9 bases line up with TRBD2. This CDR3 has 15 amino acids. Germline V CDR1 and CDR2: SGHRS, YFSETQ. J lost 6 bases, V lost 4 bases, and 7 bases had no gene match. The CDR3 DNA reads as TGCGCCAGCAGCCGAGGCGCGGGAGGGCCCGGGGAGCTGTTTTTT. Its protein is CASSRGAGGPGELFF.

V and J are TRBV7-9 and TRBJ2-3; 11 positions match TRBD2. Germline V gives CDR1 SEHNR, CDR2 FQNEAQ (reference sequence). Losses at the gene ends were 5 bases for V and 0 bases for J; bases not matched to a gene: 10. This CDR3 contains 18 residues. The CDR3 here is CASSPRLAGYSSTDTQYF. DNA for the CDR3: TGTGCCAGCAGCCCGAGACTAGCGGGGTACTCAAGCACAGATACGCAGTATTTT.